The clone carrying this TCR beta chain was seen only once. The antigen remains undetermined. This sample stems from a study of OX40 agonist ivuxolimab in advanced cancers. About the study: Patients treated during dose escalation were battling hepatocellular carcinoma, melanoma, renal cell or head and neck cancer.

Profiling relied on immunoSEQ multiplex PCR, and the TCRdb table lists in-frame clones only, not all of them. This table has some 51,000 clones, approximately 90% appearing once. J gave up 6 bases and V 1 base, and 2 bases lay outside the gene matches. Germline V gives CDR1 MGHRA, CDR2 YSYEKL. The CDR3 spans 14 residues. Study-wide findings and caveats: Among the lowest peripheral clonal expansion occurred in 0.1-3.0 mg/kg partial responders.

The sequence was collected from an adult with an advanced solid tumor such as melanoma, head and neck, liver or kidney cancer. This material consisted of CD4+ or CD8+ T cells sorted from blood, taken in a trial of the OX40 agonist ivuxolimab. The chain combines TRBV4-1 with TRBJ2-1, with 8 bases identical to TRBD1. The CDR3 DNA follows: TGCGCCAGCAGCCAAGCTACAGGGGGCAATGAGCAGTTCTTC. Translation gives CASSQATGGNEQFF.